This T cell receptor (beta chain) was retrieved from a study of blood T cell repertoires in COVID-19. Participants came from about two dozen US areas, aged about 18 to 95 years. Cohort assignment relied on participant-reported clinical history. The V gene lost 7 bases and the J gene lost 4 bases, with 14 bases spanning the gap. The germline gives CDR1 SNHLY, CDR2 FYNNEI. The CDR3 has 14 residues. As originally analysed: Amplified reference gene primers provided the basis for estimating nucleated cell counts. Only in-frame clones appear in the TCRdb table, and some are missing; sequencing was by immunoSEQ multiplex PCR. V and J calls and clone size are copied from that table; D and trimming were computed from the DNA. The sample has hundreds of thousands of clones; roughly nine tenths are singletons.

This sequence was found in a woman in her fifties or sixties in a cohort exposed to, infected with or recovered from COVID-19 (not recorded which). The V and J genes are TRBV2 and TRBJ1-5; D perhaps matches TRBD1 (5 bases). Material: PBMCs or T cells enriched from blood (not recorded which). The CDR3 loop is CASTWARANQPQHF. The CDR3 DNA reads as TGTGCCAGCACTTGGGCCAGGGCTAATCAGCCCCAGCATTTT. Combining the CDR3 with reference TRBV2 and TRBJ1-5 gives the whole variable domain EPEVTQTPSHQVTQMGQEVILRCVPISNHLYFYWYRQILGQKVEFLVSFYNNEISEKSEIFDDQFSVERPDGSNFTLKIRSTKLEDSAMYFCASTWARANQPQHFGDGTRLSIL.